This TCR beta chain was captured by sequencing in a study of blood T cells in healthy people across ages. Study observations and caveats: Compared with aged donors, long-lived donors showed fewer expanded clones, suggesting selection.

Using a J-beta primer mix together with a sample-barcoded 5' primer, a second PCR was run for about 6 to 12 cycles. TCRdb fed the 5' RACE reads into MiXCR, producing one record per CDR3 protein. The sample includes approximately 820,000 distinct CDR3 sequences, 40% to 50% seen only once; the top ten take about a fifth. V was trimmed by 8 bases and J by 3 bases, leaving 18 bases between them. The length of the CDR3 is 15 residues. Germline V gives CDR1 SGHKS, CDR2 YYEKEE (reference sequence). This clonotype was detected only a few times. What it recognizes is unknown. Sequenced input: blood. The chain recombines TRBV5-5 with TRBJ1-5, with D uncertain. This sequence originates from a man between 60 and 70 years old in good health. CDR3 loop: CARTPPTTDNQPQHF. The CDR3 DNA follows: TGTGCCAGGACTCCACCCACGACGGACAATCAGCCCCAGCATTTT.